Sequencing of this TCR beta chain was carried out in a study of metastatic and nonmetastatic thyroid tumors. Regarding the study as a whole: Compared with benign nodules, malignant thyroid tumors were reported to have significantly higher TCR beta diversity in both blood and tumor.

Source study methods: Variation in CDR3 across clinicopathological groups served as the basis for constructing a distant-metastasis classifier in papillary thyroid cancer. TCRdb re-called clones from the PCR reads using MiXCR. The V and J calls and clone size are TCRdb's, not the authors'. Of 43,000 or so clones listed, approximately 15% are singletons. This CDR3 is 16 amino acids long. Trimming at V came to 5 bases and at J to 8 bases, leaving 13 bases not matched to a gene. This clone was observed many times. Its antigen is undetermined. Thyroid surgery was performed in patients who had received no treatment beforehand.

The source material was blood. The source is a female donor with papillary thyroid cancer or a benign thyroid nodule (not recorded which). Some clones in this sample may be carry-over from other donors' samples. The rearrangement joins TRBV12-3 or TRBV12-4 to TRBJ2-3; 10 bases agree with TRBD2. The CDR3 DNA sequence: TGTGCCAGCAGTCCCTGGGGACTAGCGCGACGTAGTACGCAGTATTTT. This translates into CASSPWGLARRSTQYF.